These T cell receptor beta chains were read from a single sample in a study of shared clonotypes between healthy human individuals. Profiled with immunoSEQ multiplex PCR; TCRdb holds only in-frame clones, not every one. The sample has 1,400,000 or so clones; around 98.5% are singletons. Sequencing was carried out using naive CD4+ T cells sorted from blood. These receptors were collected from a man aged 30 to 39 in good health. Each CDR3 is given with its conserved first and last residue. Fields, in order: V gene, clone size, J gene, D gene, CDR3 protein, CDR3 DNA. The D gene is left open where the match is weak. Only part of the rows carry a size: once, few, many, or a class if the clone is expanded.

>TRBV29-1|.|TRBJ2-3|TRBD2
CSGQTSGIVDTQYF
TGCAGCGGACAGACTAGCGGGATTGTGGATACGCAGTATTTT
>TRBV7-3|.|TRBJ1-1|TRBD1
CASSGGQGEAFF
TGTGCCAGCAGCGGCGGACAGGGAGAAGCTTTCTTT
>TRBV6-6|.|TRBJ1-5|.
CASSSPGGVEVPQHF
TGTGCCAGCAGCTCCCCCGGGGGCGTAGAAGTTCCCCAGCATTTT
>TRBV15|.|TRBJ2-3|TRBD2
CATSSHPGGHSDTQYF
TGTGCCACCAGCAGCCACCCGGGGGGGCACTCAGATACGCAGTATTTT
>TRBV1|.|TRBJ2-6|.
CTSLGLAGPSGANVLTF
TGCACCAGCCTGGGACTAGCGGGACCCTCTGGGGCCAACGTCCTGACTTTC
>TRBV28|.|TRBJ2-7|TRBD1
CASSSPGGTGYYEQYF
TGTGCCAGCAGTTCCCCCGGCGGGACAGGGTACTACGAGCAGTACTTC
>TRBV2|.|TRBJ2-2|TRBD1
CASRADRGVTGELFF
TGTGCCAGCAGGGCTGACAGGGGGGTCACCGGGGAGCTGTTTTTT
>TRBV19|.|TRBJ1-4|.
CASSATAGGEKLFF
TGTGCCAGTAGTGCGACAGCGGGCGGTGAAAAACTGTTTTTT
>TRBV7-6|.|TRBJ2-1|.
CASSLGVGESEQFF
TGTGCCAGCAGCTTAGGAGTAGGGGAGAGTGAGCAGTTCTTC
>TRBV7-6|.|TRBJ2-7|.
CASSSGLSYEQYF
TGTGCCAGCAGCTCCGGACTGAGCTACGAGCAGTACTTC
>TRBV15|once|TRBJ2-6|.
CATSVRGSGANVLTF
TGTGCCACCAGCGTACGTGGCTCTGGGGCCAACGTCCTGACTTTC
>TRBV7-9|.|TRBJ2-7|.
CASGSLGSSPPYEQYF
TGTGCCAGCGGATCCTTGGGAAGTTCCCCACCCTACGAGCAGTACTTC
>TRBV2|.|TRBJ2-1|TRBD2
CASRLPRAGDNNEQFF
TGTGCCAGCAGGCTACCTAGGGCGGGAGATAACAATGAGCAGTTCTTC
>TRBV11-2|.|TRBJ2-3|TRBD2
CASSSRPSGSDTQYF
TGTGCCAGCAGCTCTCGTCCTAGCGGGAGTGATACGCAGTATTTT
>TRBV5-1|.|TRBJ2-5|TRBD1
CASSSRTGQETQYF
TGCGCCAGCAGCTCTCGGACAGGACAAGAGACCCAGTACTTC
>TRBV6-1|.|TRBJ1-5|.
CASSGAGDQPQHF
TGTGCCAGCAGCGGGGCCGGGGATCAGCCCCAGCATTTT
>TRBV11-3|.|TRBJ2-1|.
CASSLGGDIYNEQFF
TGTGCCAGCAGCTTAGGCGGGGACATCTACAATGAGCAGTTCTTC
>TRBV11-2|.|TRBJ2-6|.
CASSLDRAPGRSGANVLTF
TGTGCCAGCAGCTTAGATCGAGCCCCAGGACGGTCTGGGGCCAACGTCCTGACTTTC
>TRBV11-3|.|TRBJ2-3|.
CASSLGAGNKGDTQYF
TGTGCCAGCAGCTTAGGGGCCGGAAACAAGGGAGATACGCAGTATTTT
>TRBV29-1|.|TRBJ2-3|.
CSVEGRPRSSDTQYF
TGCAGCGTTGAAGGTAGGCCCAGGTCCTCAGATACGCAGTATTTT
>TRBV2|once|TRBJ2-3|.
CASTSPTRTSTDTQYF
TGTGCCAGCACCTCACCTACTAGAACTAGCACAGATACGCAGTATTTT
>TRBV7-9|.|TRBJ2-5|.
CATSLIGLAPETQYF
TGTGCCACCTCCCTAATCGGGCTTGCCCCAGAGACCCAGTACTTC
>TRBV6-5|.|TRBJ2-2|TRBD1
CASSITGQLTGELFF
TGTGCCAGCAGTATAACGGGACAGCTCACCGGGGAGCTGTTTTTT
>TRBV5-6|.|TRBJ2-7|.
CASSSRTYEQYF
TGTGCCAGCAGCTCCCGGACCTACGAGCAGTACTTC
>TRBV5-5|.|TRBJ2-1|TRBD2
CASSNRLAGVFEQFF
TGTGCCAGCAGCAACCGACTAGCGGGTGTCTTTGAGCAGTTCTTC
>TRBV15|.|TRBJ2-7|.
CATSRELATYEQYF
TGTGCCACCAGCAGAGAATTAGCTACCTACGAGCAGTACTTC